The entry below gives a single T cell receptor (beta chain) sequence along with its context. This clonotype was recorded many times. Its antigen is currently not known. The sample holds no much larger clone one base away, and base qualities are not on file. This sample was included in a study of blood T cells in healthy people across ages (dated by TCRdb to the mid-2010s). Looking at the study overall: In model experiments, roughly one uniquely barcoded TCR beta cDNA molecule per two T cells was captured by template switching. Age-related changes in TCR beta repertoire diversity were measured in the study by deep sequencing normalized with unique cDNA molecular identifiers. The donors were divided into four age groups: young (average around 16 years), middle-aged (approximately 39), aged (62) and long-lived (roughly 86). Donors of different ages were randomly distributed across sequencing lanes to avoid experimental bias. Two additional independent replicas of 1 million unique cDNA reads from the same blood draw were analyzed for two donors (one aged 18 to 30 and one aged 80 or older). Broad study findings and their caveats: Compared with the aged group, more naive CD4+ T cells, fewer expanded clones and increased TCR diversity were shown by the long-lived group, suggesting age selection. As age increased, observed TCR beta diversity per million T cells dropped in a roughly linear way, and a significant reduction was already evident by age about 40. There was a strong correlation between observed TCR beta diversity and the percentage of naive T cells measured by flow cytometry. Estimates of total diversity based on one million sequenced T cells were regarded as lower bounds and as underestimates. The CMV infection status of donors was not known, potentially confounding age-related changes in expanded clonotypes. Bulk unsorted PBMC profiling prevented conclusive comparison of naive and antigen-experienced compartments.

The CDR3 runs 12 amino acids, cysteine and phenylalanine included. The sequence is cut down to CDR3 DNA, 36 bases in frame from base 1. The germline V gene specifies SGHDT as CDR1 and YYEEEE as CDR2. Between the V and J ends, shortened by 5 bases and 6 bases respectively, the junction contains 12 bases. The roughly 42 donors, aged roughly 6 to 95 years, were systemically healthy Caucasian individuals from Russia. Each donor gave 8 to 10 milliliters of peripheral blood, collected into EDTA-treated Vacutainer tubes. Ficoll-Paque density-gradient centrifugation was used to isolate PBMCs, with at least 6.5 million obtained per sample. Trizol reagent was used to extract total RNA from the PBMCs, yielding at least 5.5 micrograms per sample. Naive CD45RAhigh/CD27high T cell percentages were measured by flow cytometry on a PBMC aliquot from every donor. The library was built by means of 5' RACE. This sample was sequenced with an Illumina HiSeq 2500. The second PCR ran for roughly 7 to 11 cycles and used a J-beta primer mix along with a sample-barcoded 5' primer. A unique molecular identifier was introduced onto each TCR beta cDNA molecule by a template-switch 5' adaptor carrying 12 random nucleotides. At least 2.5 million CDR3-containing paired-end reads were obtained from each sample. First-strand cDNA synthesis was performed from all RNA using the Mint cDNA synthesis kit, with priming by a TRBC-specific oligonucleotide. After uracil-DNA glycosylase treatment, a first 18-cycle PCR used universal primers M1SS and BC2_uni_R on all cDNA. From the authors' description of their analysis: Each sample was normalized by randomly selecting 1 million high-quality reads, each carrying a distinct molecular identifier. Instead of being binned into consensus sequences, reads with shared molecular identifiers were discarded. MiTCR, run with a Q25 quality threshold and the strictest error-elimination algorithm, handled CDR3 identification, clonotype clustering and error correction. A nonparametric unseen species model with Euler transformation was used to estimate a lower bound on total TCR beta diversity. The public reads were reprocessed in TCRdb via fastp at Q25 and MiXCR, keeping in-frame beta chains. Each CDR3 protein gets just one entry, which takes the most common genes and DNA from the rows behind it. The V and J calls follow TCRdb's processing rather than the paper's. This sample has hundreds of thousands of distinct CDR3 sequences in its table, and around 31% of those were observed once. The top ten constitute 15% to 19% of the sample.

This receptor was identified in a woman older than 75 in good health. The sample was blood. The chain is made from TRBV5-6 and TRBJ2-7, with TRBD1 perhaps the D gene, on 6 matching bases. The base sequence is TGTGCCAGCAGTTACAGGGTCCGCGAGCAGTACTTC. Protein translation: CASSYRVREQYF.